This T cell receptor beta chain stems from a study of T cell responses to AZD1222 COVID-19 vaccine. The CDR3 is 13 amino acids. V was cut by 2 bases and J by 3 bases, with 7 bases left in between. CDR1 is LGHNT, CDR2 FRNRAP, per germline. Measured with immunoSEQ multiplex PCR; TCRdb has only the in-frame clones, and not every one. Of 150,000 to 200,000 clones listed, about 91% are singletons. The V gene is TRBV12-5, the J gene TRBJ1-1, with unresolved D. The receptor's source is an adult who received the AZD1222 COVID-19 vaccine. The source was peripheral blood, collected 28 days after the second AZD1222 dose. CDR3: CASGLNTYTEAFF. DNA of the CDR3: TGTGCTAGTGGTTTGAACACCTACACTGAAGCTTTCTTT. The complete variable domain, with remaining parts taken from reference TRBV12-5 and TRBJ1-1, reads DARVTQTPRHKVTEMGQEVTMRCQPILGHNTVFWYRQTMMQGLELLAYFRNRAPLDDSGMPKDRFSAEMPDATLATLKIQPSEPRDSAVYFCASGLNTYTEAFFGQGTRLTVV.